Each of the 10 T cell receptor beta chains below was sequenced from the same sample in a study of blood T cell repertoires in COVID-19. The assay was immunoSEQ multiplex PCR, and TCRdb's table has in-frame clones only and misses some. The table has 380,000 or so clones, roughly 90% seen once. Sequences were obtained from peripheral blood. These receptors were collected from a man aged 40-55 years with acute or convalescent COVID-19.

The V call is TRBV29-1, the J call TRBJ1-5, with 8 nucleotides matching TRBD1. The J segment lost 4 bases and the V segment lost 4 bases, leaving 9 bases of the junction unmatched. Germline CDR1 and CDR2: SQVTM and ANQGSEA. The CDR3 sequence is 15 residues long. CDR3: CSVGFSGDRNQPQHF. Here the CDR3 DNA reads TGCAGCGTTGGTTTCTCAGGGGACAGGAATCAGCCCCAGCATTTT.

This clone was found once. This chain connects TRBV5-6 to TRBJ1-1, with D perhaps matching TRBD1 (5 bases). From germline, CDR1 is SGHDT and CDR2 YYEEEE. The CDR3 is 13 residues long. With 1 base removed from V and 4 bases from J, the gap between germline ends came to 8 bases. CDR3 sequence reads: CASSLFRVTEAFF. The CDR3 DNA reads TGTGCCAGCAGCTTGTTCAGGGTCACTGAAGCTTTCTTT.

The chain joins TRBV4-1 to TRBJ2-3, with 9 bases fitting TRBD1. Germline lookup yields CDR1 MGHRA and CDR2 YSYEKL. This CDR3 contains 17 residues. V lost 2 bases, J lost 3 bases, and 9 bases stayed unmatched. The CDR3 loop is CASSQRRTGVVTDTQYF. For the CDR3, the DNA is TGCGCCAGCAGCCAACGTAGGACAGGGGTCGTGACAGATACGCAGTATTTT.

The chain links TRBV28 to TRBJ2-7, with 8 bases fitting TRBD1. Trimming took 2 bases from V and 7 from J; bases not matched to a gene: 4. From germline, CDR1 is MDHEN and CDR2 SYDVKM. The CDR3 has 13 amino acids. For the CDR3, the DNA is TGTGCCAGCAGTTTAAGGACAGGGAAGGAGCAGTACTTC. This sequence encodes CASSLRTGKEQYF.

The V call is TRBV6-6, the J call TRBJ1-2; 10 bases are a match to TRBD1. CDR3 length: 15 residues. With V trimmed by 6 bases and J by 7 bases, 11 bases remained unmatched. CDR1 and CDR2 from the germline V gene are MNHNY and SVGAGI (reference sequence). CDR3 nucleotides: TGTGCCAGCAGACTATCCGGGACAGGGGATACTGGCTACACCTTC. Amino acid sequence: CASRLSGTGDTGYTF.

The chain combines TRBV19 with TRBJ1-2, with 9 positions matching TRBD1. The V and J ends lost 5 bases and 0 bases, in that order; junction bases with no gene match: 10. CDR3 length: 17 amino acids. Germline CDR1 reads LNHDA; CDR2 reads SQIVND (reference sequence). This chain's CDR3 is CASSGRQGVPSNYGYTF. CDR3 bases: TGTGCCAGTAGTGGTCGACAGGGGGTTCCCTCTAACTATGGCTACACCTTC.

The V and J genes are TRBV25-1 and TRBJ2-5; weak D call: TRBD1 (5 bases). Germline CDR1 MGHDK, CDR2 SYGVNS. The CDR3 has 14 residues. V was clipped by 5 bases and J by 5 bases, with 15 bases between them. This CDR3 reads CASSRWGLGETQYF. The CDR3 DNA is TGTGCCAGCAGTCGTTGGGGCTTGGGTGAGACCCAGTACTTC. The whole variable domain, filled in from reference TRBV25-1 and TRBJ2-5, reads EADIYQTPRYLVIGTGKKITLECSQTMGHDKMYWYQQDPGMELHLIHYSYGVNSTEKGDLSSESTVSRIRTEHFPLTLESARPSHTSQYLCASSRWGLGETQYFGPGTRLLVL.

The chain uses TRBV9 and TRBJ1-2, with TRBD1 identical over 7 bases. In germline, CDR1 is SGDLS, CDR2 YYNGEE. The V segment lost 1 base and the J segment 4 bases; nucleotides outside the gene matches: 10. The CDR3 extends over 16 amino acids. The CDR3 coding sequence is TGTGCCAGCAGCGTATCTCCGGGACAGACATCCTATGGCTACACCTTC. This translates into CASSVSPGQTSYGYTF.

The chain uses TRBV6-6 and TRBJ2-7; 10 nucleotides agree with TRBD1. V was pared by 4 bases and J by 7 bases, with 10 bases of the junction left unmatched. In germline, CDR1 is MNHNY, CDR2 SVGAGI (reference sequence). This CDR3 is 15 amino acids long. The CDR3 sequence is CASSLWDRGPVEQYF. DNA for the CDR3: TGTGCCAGCAGTTTGTGGGACAGGGGACCCGTAGAGCAGTACTTC.

V gene TRBV7-9 combines with J gene TRBJ1-3; D call uncertain. The CDR3 loop spans 14 amino acids. The V gene's germline CDR1 is SEHNR and CDR2 FQNEAQ (reference sequence). The V and J ends lost 4 bases and 1 base respectively, with 8 bases between them. CDR3 DNA: TGTGCCAGCAGCTCCGCGATGTCTGGAAACACCATATATTTT. Translation gives CASSSAMSGNTIYF.